This T cell receptor (beta chain) derives from a study of blood T cell repertoires in COVID-19. Across the whole study: The United States, Italy and Spain supplied acute and convalescent COVID-19 samples. Nucleic acid was either cDNA or gDNA, and it came from T cells, B-cell-depleted T cells, or PBMCs.

Per the study methods: It was from reference gene primer amplification that nucleated cell counts were estimated. Repertoires were generated with immunoSEQ multiplex PCR, while TCRdb's copy carries only in-frame clones and drops some. V, J and clone size are those of that table, while D and trimming were read from the DNA. The sample records 150,000 to 200,000 clones, 60% to 85% being singletons. Per germline, CDR1 KGHSH and CDR2 LQKENI. Trimming removed 2 bases from V and 2 bases from J; junction bases left unmatched: 1. The CDR3 sequence is 14 residues long. V and J are TRBV18 and TRBJ2-3, with 7 nucleotides matching TRBD2. The clonotype was recovered from a man aged 60 to 69 with active or convalescent COVID-19. The sample taken for sequencing was peripheral blood. CDR3 bases: TGTGCCAGCTCACCAAGGGACTACACAGATACGCAGTATTTT. It specifies CASSPRDYTDTQYF.